The rows below give T cell receptor beta chains drawn from one sample of a study of CD8 T cells in ankylosing spondylitis. TCRdb reprocessed the 5' RACE reads via MiXCR and lists one record per CDR3 protein. The table includes about 390,000 distinct CDR3 sequences, about 20% detected once. Specimen: blood, either unsorted or a sorted T cell fraction (not recorded which). Source of these receptors: a male donor with ankylosing spondylitis. Both conserved end residues are part of each CDR3. Fields, in order: CDR3 DNA, CDR3 protein, D gene, V gene, J gene, clone size. The D gene is left open where the match is weak. Size is omitted from some rows. Given values are once, few, many or a class for expanded clones.

CDR3nt: TGTGCCAGCAACGGTTATAGCGGCAATCAGCCCCAGCATTTT; CDR3aa: CASNGYSGNQPQHF; d_gene: -; v_gene: TRBV2; j_gene: TRBJ1-5; abundance: many
CDR3nt: TGTGCCAGCAGCCCCTATCCTTCCTACGGACACTATGGCTACACCTTC; CDR3aa: CASSPYPSYGHYGYTF; d_gene: -; v_gene: TRBV12-3/TRBV12-4; j_gene: TRBJ1-2; abundance: many
CDR3nt: TGTGCCAGTAACCCCCCGGGAGGAAGCGAGCAGTACTTC; CDR3aa: CASNPPGGSEQYF; d_gene: TRBD2; v_gene: TRBV19; j_gene: TRBJ2-7; abundance: few
CDR3nt: TGTGCCAGCAGACTGGGAGGGCTAGAGACCCAGTACTTC; CDR3aa: CASRLGGLETQYF; d_gene: TRBD2; v_gene: TRBV12-3/TRBV12-4; j_gene: TRBJ2-5; abundance: few
CDR3nt: TGTGCCAGCAGCCCGGACAGGGGAAGCTATAATTCACCCCTCCACTTT; CDR3aa: CASSPDRGSYNSPLHF; d_gene: TRBD1; v_gene: TRBV6-1; j_gene: TRBJ1-6; abundance: -
CDR3nt: TGCGCCAGCAGCCCCCATACTAGCGGGAGGGGCTACAATGAGCAGTTCTTC; CDR3aa: CASSPHTSGRGYNEQFF; d_gene: TRBD2; v_gene: TRBV5-1; j_gene: TRBJ2-1; abundance: -
CDR3nt: TGTGCCAGCAGTAGTGACTGGAACACTGAAGCTTTCTTT; CDR3aa: CASSSDWNTEAFF; d_gene: -; v_gene: TRBV2; j_gene: TRBJ1-1; abundance: -
CDR3nt: TGTGCCAGCAGTTTAAACAGAAAGGACTATGGCTACACCTTC; CDR3aa: CASSLNRKDYGYTF; d_gene: -; v_gene: TRBV27; j_gene: TRBJ1-2; abundance: few
CDR3nt: TGTGCCAGCAGCCGGAGCGGGAGGGGCACAGATACGCAGTATTTT; CDR3aa: CASSRSGRGTDTQYF; d_gene: TRBD2; v_gene: TRBV12-3/TRBV12-4; j_gene: TRBJ2-3; abundance: once
CDR3nt: TGTGCCAGCAGCTTAGGCACTAGCGGGAGACGAGACGAGCAGTACTTC; CDR3aa: CASSLGTSGRRDEQYF; d_gene: TRBD2; v_gene: TRBV7-9; j_gene: TRBJ2-7; abundance: -
CDR3nt: TGTGCTAGTGCCTCAGGACAGGGAGATTCACCCCTCCACTTT; CDR3aa: CASASGQGDSPLHF; d_gene: TRBD1; v_gene: TRBV12-5; j_gene: TRBJ1-6; abundance: -
CDR3nt: TGTGCCAGCAGTCACCCGGGACACCTTTACAATGAGCAGTTCTTC; CDR3aa: CASSHPGHLYNEQFF; d_gene: -; v_gene: TRBV6-5; j_gene: TRBJ2-1; abundance: few
CDR3nt: TGTGCCAGCAGCGATGGGGGGGCAGATCGGCAGTACTTC; CDR3aa: CASSDGGADRQYF; d_gene: -; v_gene: TRBV28; j_gene: TRBJ2-7; abundance: -